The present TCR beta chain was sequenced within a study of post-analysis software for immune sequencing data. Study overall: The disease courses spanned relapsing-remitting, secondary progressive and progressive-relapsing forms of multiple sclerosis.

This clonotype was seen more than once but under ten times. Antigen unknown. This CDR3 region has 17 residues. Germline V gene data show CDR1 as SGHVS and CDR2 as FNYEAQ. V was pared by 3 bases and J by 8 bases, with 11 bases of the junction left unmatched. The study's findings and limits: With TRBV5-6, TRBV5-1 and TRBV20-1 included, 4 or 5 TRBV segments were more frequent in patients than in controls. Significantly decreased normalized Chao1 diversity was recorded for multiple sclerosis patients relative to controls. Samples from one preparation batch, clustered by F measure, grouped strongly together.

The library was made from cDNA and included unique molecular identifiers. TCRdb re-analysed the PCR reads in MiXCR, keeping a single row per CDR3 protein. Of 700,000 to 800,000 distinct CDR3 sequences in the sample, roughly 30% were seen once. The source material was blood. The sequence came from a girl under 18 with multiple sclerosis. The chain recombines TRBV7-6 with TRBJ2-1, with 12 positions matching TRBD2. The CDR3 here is CASSFGTSGPGWDEQFF. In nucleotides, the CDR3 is TGTGCCAGCAGCTTCGGGACTAGCGGGCCCGGGTGGGATGAGCAGTTCTTC. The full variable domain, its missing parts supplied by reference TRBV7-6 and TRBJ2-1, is GAGVSQSPRYKVTKRGQDVALRCDPISGHVSLYWYRQALGQGPEFLTYFNYEAQQDKSGLPNDRFSAERPEGSISTLTIQRTEQRDSAMYRCASSFGTSGPGWDEQFFGPGTRLTVL.